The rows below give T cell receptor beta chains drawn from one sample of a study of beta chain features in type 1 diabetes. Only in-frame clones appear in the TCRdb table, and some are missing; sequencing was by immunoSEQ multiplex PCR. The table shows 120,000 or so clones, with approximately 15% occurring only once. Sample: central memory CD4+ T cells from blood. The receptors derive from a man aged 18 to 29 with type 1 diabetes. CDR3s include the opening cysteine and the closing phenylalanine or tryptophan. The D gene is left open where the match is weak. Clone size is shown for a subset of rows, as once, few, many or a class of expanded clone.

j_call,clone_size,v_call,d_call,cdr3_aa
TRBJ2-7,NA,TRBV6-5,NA,CASRTGGLWAEQYF
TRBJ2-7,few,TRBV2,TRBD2,CASNRLAGVKEQYF
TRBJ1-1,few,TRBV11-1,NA,CASSSQAGSNTEAFF
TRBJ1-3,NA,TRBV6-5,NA,CASSEVQGYTIYF
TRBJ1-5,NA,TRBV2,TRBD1,CASSVKGDSQPQHF
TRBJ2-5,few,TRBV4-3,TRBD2,CASSRSGLAGGQETQYF
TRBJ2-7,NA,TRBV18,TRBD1,CASSPGQGAYEQYF
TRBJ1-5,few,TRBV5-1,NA,CASMREPNQPQHF
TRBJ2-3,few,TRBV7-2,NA,CASSLIGPFTDTQYF
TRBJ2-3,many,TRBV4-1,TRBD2,CASSLIAGAGDTQYF
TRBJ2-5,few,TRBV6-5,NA,CAISGGETQYF
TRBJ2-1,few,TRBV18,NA,CASSLSTGRDNEQFF
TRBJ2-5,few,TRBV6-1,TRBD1,CASKAGTGGQETQYF
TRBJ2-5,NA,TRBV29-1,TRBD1,CSVALPGQVIQETQYF
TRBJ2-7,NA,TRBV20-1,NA,CSARGGEWQYF
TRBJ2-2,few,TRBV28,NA,CASSSITGELFF
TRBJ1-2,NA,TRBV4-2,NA,CASSPLTGWEGYTF
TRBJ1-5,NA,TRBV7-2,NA,CASSLEVGQPQHF
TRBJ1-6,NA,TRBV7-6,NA,CASTAGGLTNSPLHF
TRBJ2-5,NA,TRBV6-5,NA,CASSYSNERTQETQYF
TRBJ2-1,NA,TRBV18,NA,CASSPREQGYEQFF
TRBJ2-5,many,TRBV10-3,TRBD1,CAISDTGGTLETQYF
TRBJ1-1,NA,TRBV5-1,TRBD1,CASSVLTGEVEAFF
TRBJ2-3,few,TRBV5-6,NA,CASSLPHEDTQYF
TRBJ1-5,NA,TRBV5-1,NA,CASSLDSNQPQHF
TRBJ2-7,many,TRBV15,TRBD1,CATSMGDRDYYEQYF
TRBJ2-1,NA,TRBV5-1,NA,CASSPSSSYNEQFF
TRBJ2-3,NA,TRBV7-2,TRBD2,CASSLGLGTSGTDTQYF
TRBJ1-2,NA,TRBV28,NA,CASRGYGYGYTF
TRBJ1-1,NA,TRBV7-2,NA,CASSLVAGMNTEAFF
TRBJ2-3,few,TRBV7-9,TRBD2,CASSLAPVSGGAGDTQYF
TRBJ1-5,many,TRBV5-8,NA,CASSPEAPSRHF
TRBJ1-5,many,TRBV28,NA,CASTLGGQPQHF
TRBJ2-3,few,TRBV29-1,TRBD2,CSVVAGGPEDTQYF
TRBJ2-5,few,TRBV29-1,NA,CSAGDPEETQYF
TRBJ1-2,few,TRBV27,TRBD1,CASSLSRTGLYGYTF
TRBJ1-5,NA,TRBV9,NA,CARSITGNSNQPQHF
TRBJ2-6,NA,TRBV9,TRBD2,CASSVGSGNSGANVLTF
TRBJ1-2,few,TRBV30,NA,CAWSVSTAPGYTF
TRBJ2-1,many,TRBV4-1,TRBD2,CASSQVLAGRYNEQFF
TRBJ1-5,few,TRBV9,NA,CASSVSGLGNQPQHF
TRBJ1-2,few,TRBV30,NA,CAWSVQGGYTF
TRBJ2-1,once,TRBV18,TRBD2,CASSPETSGYNEQFF
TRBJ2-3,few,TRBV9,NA,CASSLQVEGLDTQYF
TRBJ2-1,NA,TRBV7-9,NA,CASSSRRRAYNEQFF
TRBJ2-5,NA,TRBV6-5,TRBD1,CASKGTGGKKTQYF
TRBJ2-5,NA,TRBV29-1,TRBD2,CSATGLFFEETQYF
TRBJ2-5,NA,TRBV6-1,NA,CASTTGTGVETQYF